The rows below give T cell receptor beta chains drawn from one sample of a study of blood T cells in healthy people across ages. Using its own MiXCR run on the 5' RACE reads, TCRdb lists one record per CDR3 protein. The table has about 640,000 distinct CDR3 sequences, about 28% seen once. The specimen was blood. These receptor sequences come from a woman older than 75 in good health. Both conserved end residues are trimmed from each CDR3.

v_call	j_call	cdr3_aa
TRBV7-2	-	ASSLYRGRYEQY
TRBV10-3	TRBJ2-1	AISDYNEQF
TRBV20-1	TRBJ2-5	STRGPGPGAYGQY
TRBV20-1	TRBJ2-3	SARDGSEGTDTQY
TRBV20-1	TRBJ1-2	LGQGDYGYT
TRBV7-2	TRBJ1-4	ASSRGGGGTEKLF
TRBV11-2	TRBJ2-1	ASSSTGGEQF
TRBV20-1	TRBJ1-4	SARDSRGRGIYEKLF
TRBV5-1	TRBJ2-1	ASSLLTYNEQF
TRBV5-5	TRBJ1-4	ASSRTGSEEKLF
TRBV24-1	TRBJ2-1	ATSDSETDVNEQF
TRBV7-9	TRBJ1-5	ASSPTGFGNQPQH
TRBV6-5	TRBJ1-3	ASSSGQGRHLSRNTIY
TRBV5-1	TRBJ1-6	AGSRTSQGNSPLH
TRBV20-1	TRBJ2-4	GASPGPQNIQY
TRBV7-9	TRBJ1-2	ASSINPRGGFNYGYT
TRBV7-6	TRBJ2-7	ASRPGGGPPYEQY
TRBV27	TRBJ2-7	ASSFQLSSNYEQY
TRBV2	TRBJ1-4	ASSADLGEKLF
TRBV6-5	TRBJ2-3	ASSYPTGEMD
TRBV30	TRBJ2-3	AWSVPLAEFTDTQY
TRBV20-1	TRBJ2-3	SAHIQAPSTDTQY
TRBV6-2/TRBV6-3	TRBJ2-5	TSSAGTSGAETQY
TRBV5-1	TRBJ2-1	ASSLGAGGCNEQF
TRBV7-7	TRBJ2-5	TSSSGTSGGFNEQY
TRBV24-1	TRBJ2-1	ATSDPPTGQGSNEQF
TRBV6-6	TRBJ2-5	ATAGAAGKKTQY
TRBV20-1	TRBJ2-3	SAQGGRGTDTQY
TRBV20-1	TRBJ2-3	SATGDLTGTQY
TRBV7-2	TRBJ2-5	AGSLTGQKETRY
TRBV6-2/TRBV6-3	TRBJ1-6	ARNLEDNSPLH
TRBV3-1	TRBJ2-7	ASSQDRVAADEQY
TRBV20-1	TRBJ1-2	SASSGTGGLSNYGYT
TRBV6-5	TRBJ1-4	ASSYSSNEKLF
TRBV7-2	TRBJ2-5	ASSSRTWQETQY
TRBV7-2	TRBJ1-2	ASSLTGVRYGYT
TRBV30	TRBJ1-1	AWSIGGGVGRTEAF
TRBV2	TRBJ1-4	ASSPRTDEKLF
TRBV7-9	TRBJ2-5	ASSLPLEAQETQY
TRBV5-1	TRBJ2-3	ASRPGGDTQY
TRBV20-1	TRBJ2-5	SARGPRGLAGGRETQY
TRBV5-6	TRBJ2-5	ASSLATGTGTQY
TRBV6-2/TRBV6-3	TRBJ1-2	ATETGTYGYT
TRBV3-1	TRBJ2-1	ASSQESGGANEQF
TRBV5-6	TRBJ2-7	ASSLDFREGHEQY
TRBV7-2	TRBJ1-5	ASSLSRGSNQPQH
TRBV9	TRBJ1-5	ASSAGVWGNQPQH
TRBV12-3/TRBV12-4	TRBJ1-1	ASSLRGTNTEAF
TRBV9	TRBJ2-3	ASSLAPSGADTQY
TRBV7-3	TRBJ2-1	ASSSRPARGNCNEQF
TRBV30	TRBJ2-6	ACGDSGASVLT
TRBV29-1	TRBJ2-4	SVGGLGDIQY
TRBV7-3	TRBJ1-1	ASSSRQGAEAF
TRBV4-3	TRBJ2-7	ASSQDFGTGRRQY
TRBV2	TRBJ1-6	ASRVRETNSPLH
TRBV7-7	TRBJ1-4	ASSLGGENRLEKLF
TRBV11-2	TRBJ2-5	ASSLGGTALRTQY